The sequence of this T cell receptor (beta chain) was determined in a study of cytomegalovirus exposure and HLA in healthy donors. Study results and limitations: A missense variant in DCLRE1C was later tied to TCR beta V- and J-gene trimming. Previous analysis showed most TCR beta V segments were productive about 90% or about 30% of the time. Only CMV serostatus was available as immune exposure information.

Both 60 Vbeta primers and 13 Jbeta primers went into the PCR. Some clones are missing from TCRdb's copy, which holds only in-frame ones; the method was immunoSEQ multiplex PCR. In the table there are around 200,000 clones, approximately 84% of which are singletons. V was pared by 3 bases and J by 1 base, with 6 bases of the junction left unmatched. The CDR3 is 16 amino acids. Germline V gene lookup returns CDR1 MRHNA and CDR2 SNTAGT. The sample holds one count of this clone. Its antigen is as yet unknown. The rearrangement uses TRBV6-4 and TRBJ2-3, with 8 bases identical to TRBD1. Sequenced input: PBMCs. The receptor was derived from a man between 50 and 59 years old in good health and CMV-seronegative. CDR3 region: CASSEQGEGGTDTQYF. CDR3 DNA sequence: TGTGCCAGCAGTGAACAGGGGGAAGGGGGCACAGATACGCAGTATTTT.